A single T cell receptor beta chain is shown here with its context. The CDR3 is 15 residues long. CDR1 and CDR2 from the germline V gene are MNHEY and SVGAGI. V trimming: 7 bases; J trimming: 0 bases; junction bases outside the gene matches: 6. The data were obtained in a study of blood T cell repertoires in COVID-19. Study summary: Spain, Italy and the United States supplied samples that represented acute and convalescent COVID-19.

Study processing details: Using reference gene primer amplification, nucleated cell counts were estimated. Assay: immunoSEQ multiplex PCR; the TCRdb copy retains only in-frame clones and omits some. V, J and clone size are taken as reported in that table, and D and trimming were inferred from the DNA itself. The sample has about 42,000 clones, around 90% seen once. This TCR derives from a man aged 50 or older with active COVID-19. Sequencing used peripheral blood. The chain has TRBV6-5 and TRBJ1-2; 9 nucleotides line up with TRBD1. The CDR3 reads CASNPQGAPNYGYTF. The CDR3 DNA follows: TGTGCCAGCAACCCACAGGGGGCTCCTAACTATGGCTACACCTTC.